Listed here are 26 T cell receptor beta chains from one sample, sequenced in a study of blood T cell repertoires in COVID-19. The protocol was immunoSEQ multiplex PCR, while the TCRdb copy is restricted to in-frame clones and leaves out a portion. The table includes fewer than 400,000 clones, about nine tenths detected once. The sequenced material came from PBMCs or T cells enriched from blood (not recorded which). These TCRs come from a man aged 25 to 45 who had recovered from COVID-19.

The chain employs TRBV27 and TRBJ2-2; TRBD2 matches at 11 bases. The CDR3 is made up of 16 amino acids. Losses at the gene ends were 5 bases for V and 3 bases for J; bases not matched to a gene: 5. The V gene's germline CDR1 is MNHEY and CDR2 SMNVEV (reference sequence). The CDR3 is CASSPSGLADTGELFF. CDR3 coding DNA: TGTGCCAGCAGTCCTTCGGGACTAGCGGACACCGGGGAGCTGTTTTTT.

The rearrangement links TRBV5-1 to TRBJ2-1, with 7 bases fitting TRBD2. The germline gives CDR1 SGHRS, CDR2 YFSETQ. V gave up 5 bases and J gave up 0 bases; unmatched junction bases: 8. This CDR3 is 16 amino acids long. CDR3 sequence (DNA): TGCGCCAGCAGACTAGCGAGAACGAGCTCCTACAATGAGCAGTTCTTC. It yields the protein CASRLARTSSYNEQFF.

The chain links TRBV5-6 to TRBJ2-5; a possible D gene is TRBD1 (5 bases). The CDR3 has 14 amino acids. CDR1 and CDR2 from the germline V gene are SGHDT and YYEEEE. Trimming removed 4 bases at V and 4 bases at J, with 14 bases between. This CDR3 is CASSPPQGGETQYF. The CDR3 nucleotides are TGTGCCAGCAGCCCCCCCCAGGGTGGAGAGACCCAGTACTTC.

This chain joins TRBV3-1 (or the pseudogene TRBV3-2) and TRBJ1-1; 11 bases map to TRBD1. The length of the CDR3 is 15 residues. The J segment lost 4 bases and the V segment lost 3 bases, leaving 4 bases of the junction unmatched. Germline V lookup: CDR1 LGHDT, CDR2 YNNKEL (reference sequence). CDR3 DNA: TGTGCCAGCAGCCACCACGGGACAGGGGGCACTGAAGCTTTCTTT. Translated: CASSHHGTGGTEAFF.

This clone came up once. This chain links TRBV18 with TRBJ2-2; the match to TRBD2 covers 10 bases. With V trimmed by 0 bases and J by 0 bases, 13 bases remained unmatched. This CDR3 has 21 residues. Germline-derived CDR1 and CDR2 are KGHSH and LQKENI. The CDR3 spells CASSPPAGIASGGPNTGELFF. In nucleotides, the CDR3 is TGTGCCAGCTCACCACCTGCAGGGATTGCTAGCGGGGGCCCGAACACCGGGGAGCTGTTTTTT. The variable domain in full, with the rest retrieved from reference TRBV18 and TRBJ2-2, is NAGVMQNPRHLVRRRGQEARLRCSPMKGHSHVYWYRQLPEEGLKFMVYLQKENIIDESGMPKERFSAEFPKEGPSILRIQQVVRGDSAAYFCASSPPAGIASGGPNTGELFFGEGSRLTVL.

The rearrangement joins TRBV18 to TRBJ1-4, with TRBD1 as a possible D gene (5 bases). This CDR3 is 16 amino acids long. V was pared by 2 bases and J by 0 bases, with 10 bases between. The germline gives CDR1 KGHSH, CDR2 LQKENI. CDR3 coding DNA: TGTGCCAGCTCACCATGGGGGGGAGCAACTAATGAAAAACTGTTTTTT. Its translation: CASSPWGGATNEKLFF.

The rearrangement uses TRBV5-5 and TRBJ2-1; 8 bases align to TRBD2. This CDR3 has 14 amino acids. After removal of 4 bases from V and 5 bases from J, the junction contained 5 bases not matched to a gene. Germline assignment: CDR1 SGHKS and CDR2 YYEKEE (reference sequence). CDR3 in DNA: TGTGCCAGCAGCCCGCGGGGGGAGGACAATGAGCAGTTCTTC. It encodes CASSPRGEDNEQFF.

Note on this clone: A read error may be the cause here, since a much bigger clone is one base away. In the same sample, other DNA sequences code for this CDR3. The chain carries TRBV28 and TRBJ2-7; D not resolved. The germline V and J ends were trimmed by 1 base and 2 bases, with 3 bases remaining between them. CDR3 length equals 12 residues. The germline CDR1 and CDR2 sequences are MDHEN and SYDVKM. CDR3 loop: CASSLSTYEQYF. CDR3 DNA sequence: TGTGCCAGCAGTTTATCCACCTACGAGCAGTACTTC.

J is TRBJ2-4 and V is TRBV2; TRBD1 agrees at 10 bases. J gave up 3 bases and V 4 bases, and 9 bases lay outside the gene matches. CDR1 and CDR2 from the germline V gene are SNHLY and FYNNEI. The CDR3 covers 17 residues. The DNA for the CDR3 is TGTGCCAGCAGTGCAGGACAGGGGGGTTCGGGCAAAAACATTCAGTACTTC. It is translated as CASSAGQGGSGKNIQYF.

The genes are TRBV28 and TRBJ1-2; D possibly corresponds to TRBD1 (5 bases). Germline lookup yields CDR1 MDHEN and CDR2 SYDVKM. V was shortened by 3 bases and J by 3 bases, with 8 bases between the two germline ends. The CDR3 contains 13 residues. Here the CDR3 reads CASSFGGDYGYTF. The CDR3 bases are TGTGCCAGCAGTTTTGGGGGGGACTATGGCTACACCTTC.

The J gene is TRBJ2-1, the V gene TRBV6-5, with 7 bases identical to TRBD1. The CDR3 length is 15 residues. Losses at the gene ends were 2 bases for V and 6 bases for J; bases not matched to a gene: 7. Germline lookup yields CDR1 MNHEY and CDR2 SVGAGI. Here the CDR3 DNA reads TGTGCCAGCAGTTACAAAGGACAGGCCGGCAATGAGCAGTTCTTC. It encodes CASSYKGQAGNEQFF.

The chain has TRBV18 and TRBJ1-1; TRBD1 aligns across 8 bases. The CDR3 runs to 17 residues. J lost 5 bases, V lost 4 bases, and 15 bases had no gene match. The germline CDR1 and CDR2 sequences are KGHSH and LQKENI. The CDR3 bases are TGTGCCAGCTCACTCACCAGGGTATACAGGGGGGAAACTGAAGCTTTCTTT. Translating gives CASSLTRVYRGETEAFF.

The chain recombines TRBV18 with TRBJ2-7; TRBD2 might be the D (6 bases). The germline V gene has CDR1 KGHSH and CDR2 LQKENI. The V gene lost 3 bases and the J gene lost 0 bases, with 15 bases spanning the gap. CDR3 length equals 16 residues. The CDR3 here is CASSPTPRGFSYEQYF. The CDR3 bases are TGTGCCAGCTCACCGACCCCGCGGGGATTCTCCTACGAGCAGTACTTC.

In this sample, this clone turned up once. The chain combines TRBV6-5 with TRBJ1-2, with D possibly TRBD1 on 5 matching bases. Germline lookup yields CDR1 MNHEY and CDR2 SVGAGI. The CDR3 length is 14 residues. Trimming cost V 2 bases and J 8 bases, with 15 bases left between them. CDR3 region: CASSYAGSGGGYTF. For the CDR3, the DNA is TGTGCCAGCAGTTACGCAGGGTCAGGCGGAGGCTACACCTTC.

This chain links TRBV15 with TRBJ1-6; D might be TRBD1 (5 bases). V was pared by 2 bases and J by 3 bases, with 8 bases between. CDR3 size: 15 residues. Germline V CDR1 and CDR2: LNHNV, YYDKDF (reference sequence). The DNA for the CDR3 is TGTGCCACCAGCAGAACAGGCGTCTATAATTCACCCCTCCACTTT. It codes for CATSRTGVYNSPLHF.

The chain carries TRBV5-5 and TRBJ1-5; 9 bases fit TRBD1. Germline CDR1 and CDR2: SGHKS and YYEKEE (reference sequence). The CDR3 extends over 16 amino acids. V lost 4 bases, J lost 5 bases, and 10 bases stayed unmatched. The CDR3: CASSLRQGVSYQPQHF. The CDR3 bases are TGTGCCAGCAGCCTACGACAGGGGGTTTCATATCAGCCCCAGCATTTT.

The genes are TRBV2 and TRBJ1-4; 8 bases match TRBD1. The length of the CDR3 is 14 residues. Germline CDR1 and CDR2: SNHLY and FYNNEI. J lost 7 bases, V lost 5 bases, and 6 bases had no gene match. CDR3 protein: CASSFDRGSEKLFF. The CDR3 nucleotides are TGTGCCAGCAGTTTCGACAGGGGAAGTGAAAAACTGTTTTTT.

The chain links TRBV7-9 to TRBJ2-2, with TRBD1 as a possible D gene (5 bases). Per the germline V gene, CDR1 is SEHNR and CDR2 is FQNEAQ (reference sequence). This CDR3 region has 15 residues. Trimming stripped 8 bases from V and 2 bases from J, with 15 bases between. The CDR3: CASLRQGSNTGELFF. Here the CDR3 DNA reads TGTGCCAGCCTCAGGCAGGGCTCAAACACCGGGGAGCTGTTTTTT.

In this sample, this clone turned up once. The J gene is TRBJ2-1, the V gene TRBV7-9; TRBD1 matches 7 bases. V gave up 5 bases and J gave up 5 bases; unmatched junction bases: 9. Germline V gene sequence: CDR1 SEHNR, CDR2 FQNEAQ (reference sequence). CDR3 size: 15 residues. CDR3 in DNA: TGTGCCAGCAGCCCACCGGGACAGAGAAACAATGAGCAGTTCTTC. Protein product: CASSPPGQRNNEQFF.

The V gene is TRBV18, the J gene TRBJ1-1, with D unresolved. The CDR3 is 13 amino acids. Germline V gene lookup returns CDR1 KGHSH and CDR2 LQKENI. V shed 4 bases and J shed 6 bases, with 12 bases lying between them. The CDR3, as DNA: TGTGCCAGCTCACAGACCGGGGTCGCTGAAGCTTTCTTT. Its protein is CASSQTGVAEAFF.

The chain employs TRBV13 and TRBJ2-1; D is uncertain. There are 12 residues in the CDR3. The V end lost 6 bases, the J end lost 6 bases, and 9 bases lay between the germline ends. The germline V gene has CDR1 PRHDT and CDR2 FYEKMQ (reference sequence). CDR3 sequence (DNA): TGTGCCAGCAGAAAGAACGGCAATGAGCAGTTCTTC. Its protein product is CASRKNGNEQFF.

This clone was found once. The chain uses TRBV15 and TRBJ2-7, with 10 bases lining up with TRBD1. The CDR3 loop spans 12 amino acids. V gave up 5 bases and J gave up 12 bases; unmatched junction bases: 7. Germline loops: CDR1 LNHNV, CDR2 YYDKDF (reference sequence). The CDR3 protein is CATSPRQGATYF. In nucleotides, the CDR3 is TGTGCCACCAGCCCGCGACAGGGGGCCACGTACTTC.

V is TRBV11-1 and J is TRBJ1-1; D is undetermined. V lost 7 bases and J 4 bases, leaving 10 bases between the germline ends. The CDR3 is 12 residues long. Germline-derived CDR1 and CDR2 are SGHAT and FQDESV (reference sequence). The chain's CDR3 is CASTLEGTEAFF. The DNA of the CDR3 is TGTGCCAGCACCCTAGAGGGCACTGAAGCTTTCTTT.

The chain links TRBV5-1 to TRBJ1-6; D gene unclear. Trimming stripped 4 bases from V and 8 bases from J, with 10 bases between. In germline, CDR1 is SGHRS, CDR2 YFSETQ. This CDR3 is 13 amino acids long. The CDR3 sequence: CASSPTRDSPLHF. The CDR3, as DNA: TGCGCCAGCAGCCCCACCCGAGATTCACCCCTCCACTTT. The full variable domain, completed using reference TRBV5-1 and TRBJ1-6, is KAGVTQTPRYLIKTRGQQVTLSCSPISGHRSVSWYQQTPGQGLQFLFEYFSETQRNKGNFPGRFSGRQFSNSRSEMNVSTLELGDSALYLCASSPTRDSPLHFGNGTRLTVT.

There are a few counts of this clone. The gene calls are TRBV7-9 and TRBJ2-7, with D possibly matching TRBD1 (5 bases). V lost 8 bases, J lost 0 bases, and 14 bases lay in between. Germline lookup yields CDR1 SEHNR and CDR2 FQNEAQ (reference sequence). This CDR3 is built from 14 residues. The CDR3 protein is CASSPGQNSYEQYF. The DNA of the CDR3 is TGTGCCAGCTCACCCGGACAAAACTCCTACGAGCAGTACTTC.

The chain joins TRBV5-6 to TRBJ1-5; 11 nucleotides match TRBD1. The CDR3 covers 17 residues. V gave up 0 bases and J gave up 0 bases; unmatched junction bases: 2. Germline CDR1 is SGHDT and CDR2 is YYEEEE. In DNA, the CDR3 is TGTGCCAGCAGCTTGGGGACAGGGGGCTATAGCAATCAGCCCCAGCATTTT. Its protein is CASSLGTGGYSNQPQHF.